The text below deals with one TCR beta chain. The same CDR3 is also encoded by other DNA sequences in this sample. Libraries were prepared by immunoSEQ multiplex PCR; TCRdb keeps only in-frame clonotypes and omits some of them. This table has fewer than 600,000 clones, 85% to 90% appearing once. These data are taken from a study of blood T cell repertoires in COVID-19. Study-level information: Sample material is recorded as cDNA or gDNA derived from T cells, B-cell-depleted T cells, or PBMCs.

Germline V gives CDR1 SGHNT, CDR2 YENEEA. The CDR3 spans 14 residues. Trimming took 1 base from V and 2 from J, leaving 8 bases between them. The sequenced sample was PBMCs or T cells enriched from blood (not recorded which). The chain links TRBV11-3 to TRBJ2-5; maybe TRBD2 (6 bases). This clonotype was obtained from a woman in her thirties or forties who had recovered from COVID-19. The CDR3 DNA sequence: TGTGCCAGCAGCTTAGGGGCGGGACAAGAGACCCAGTACTTC. This translates into CASSLGAGQETQYF.